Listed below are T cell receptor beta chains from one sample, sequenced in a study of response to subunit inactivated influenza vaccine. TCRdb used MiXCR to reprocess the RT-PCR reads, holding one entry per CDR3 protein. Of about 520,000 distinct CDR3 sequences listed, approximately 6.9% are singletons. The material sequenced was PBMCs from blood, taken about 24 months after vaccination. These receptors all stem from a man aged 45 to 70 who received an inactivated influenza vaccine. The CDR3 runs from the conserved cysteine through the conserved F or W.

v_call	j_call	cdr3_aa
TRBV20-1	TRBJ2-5	CSARVSVGRETQYF
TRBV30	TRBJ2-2	CARSRGRENTGELFF
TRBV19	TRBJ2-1	CASAGTSVLNEQFF
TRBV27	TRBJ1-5	CASSRRALGQPQHF
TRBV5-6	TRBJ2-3	CASSPDTKSTDTQYF
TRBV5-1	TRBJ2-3	CASSLGAFRTDTQYF
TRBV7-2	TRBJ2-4	CASSLDRGIIQYF
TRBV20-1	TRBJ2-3	CSASAGARYTQYF
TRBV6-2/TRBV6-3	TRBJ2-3	CASSYARGWDRGREILDTQYF
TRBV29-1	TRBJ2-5	CSVLRFGGQETQYF
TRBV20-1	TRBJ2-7	CSALGPRSSYEQYF
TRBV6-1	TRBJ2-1	CASSISPPASGNEQFF
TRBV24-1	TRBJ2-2	CATSGSRRTNTGELFF
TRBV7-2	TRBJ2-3	CASSLRGLQADTQYF
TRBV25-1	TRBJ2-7	CASSEFYSYEQYF
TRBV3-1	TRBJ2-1	CASSQEDPRYNEQFF
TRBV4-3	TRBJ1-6	CASSQETYSYNSPLHF
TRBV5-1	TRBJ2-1	CASSFVSVSYNEQFF
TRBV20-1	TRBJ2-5	CSARQGTTGYQETQYF
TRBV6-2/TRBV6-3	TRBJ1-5	CASSPFGGSRNQPQHF
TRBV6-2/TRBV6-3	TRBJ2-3	CASSLGLAGESDTQYF
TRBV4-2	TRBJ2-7	CASSKGQGGGYEQYF
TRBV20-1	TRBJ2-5	CSATGQGGGRTQYF
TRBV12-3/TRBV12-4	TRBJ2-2	CASSLGQGGSGELFF
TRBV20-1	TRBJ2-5	CSASNNQGLAGGRETQYF
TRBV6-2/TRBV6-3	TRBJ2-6	CASSYSPGQAASGANVLTF
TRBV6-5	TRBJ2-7	CASSYLAGADYEQYF
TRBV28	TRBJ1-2	CASSLLNRADYGYTF
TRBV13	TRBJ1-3	CASSRIPGAESITGGKSTIYF
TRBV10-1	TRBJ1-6	CASSTGPNSPLHF
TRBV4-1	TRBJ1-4	CASSQKRGAEKLFF
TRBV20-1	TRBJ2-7	CSAGTSGNYEQYF
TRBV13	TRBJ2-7	CASSSQREIGYEQYF
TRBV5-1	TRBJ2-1	CASSLERRRTKNNEQFF
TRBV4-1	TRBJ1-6	CASSQADRPSPLHF
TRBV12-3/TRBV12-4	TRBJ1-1	CASSRSGGDTEAFF
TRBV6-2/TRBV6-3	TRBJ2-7	CASSYLGQGYEQYF
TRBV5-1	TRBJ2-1	CASSFEVLAGGGYNEQFF
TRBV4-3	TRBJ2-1	CASSQDPNEQFF
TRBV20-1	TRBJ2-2	CSALRSGGPTGELFF
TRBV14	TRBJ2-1	CASSQRAGNTLYNEQFF
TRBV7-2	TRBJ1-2	CASSPRTDANYGYTF
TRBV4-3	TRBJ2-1	CTSSKAQKGNEQFF
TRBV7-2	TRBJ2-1	CASSSDRGYEQFF
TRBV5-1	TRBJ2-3	CASSQRAPDTQYF
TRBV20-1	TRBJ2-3	CSAAGLATDTQYF
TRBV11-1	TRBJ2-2	CASSLGTPGRTNTGELFF
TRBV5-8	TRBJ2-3	CASSLAPQGAIDTQYF
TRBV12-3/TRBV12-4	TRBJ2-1	CASSLAQGQLFF
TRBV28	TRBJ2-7	CASSLPLAASSYEQYF
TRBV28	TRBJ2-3	CASSPGDKDTQYF
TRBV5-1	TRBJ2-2	CASSPDRGQGAGELFF
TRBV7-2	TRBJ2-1	CASSLEDNEQFF